These 25 T cell receptor beta chains were all obtained from the same sample, sequenced in a study of T-cell reconstitution after alpha-beta-depleted transplantation in children. A library of TCRbeta sequences, prepared with unique molecular identifiers, was generated. TCRdb re-called the PCR reads with MiXCR, one entry per CDR3 protein. The sample lists around 600,000 distinct CDR3 sequences, under 30% occurring once. The source was PBMCs, mostly from graft donor cells, collected 360 days after TCRalphabeta/CD19-depleted stem cell transplant. These receptors came from a boy under three years old who had a stem cell transplant for acute myeloid leukemia, so the T cells may come from the graft donor.

V usage is TRBV28 and J usage is TRBJ1-5, with D possibly matching TRBD1 (5 bases). The CDR3 contains 15 residues. CDR1 and CDR2 from the germline V gene are MDHEN and SYDVKM. Trimming left V 3 bases short and J 6 bases short, with 15 bases between. As DNA, the CDR3 is TGTGCCAGCAGTTTGGGGGGGGTACTCCCTCAGCCCCAGCATTTT. Translated: CASSLGGVLPQPQHF.

This clonotype was recorded at least ten times. The V and J genes are TRBV29-1 and TRBJ2-7; D is unclear. Germline assignment: CDR1 SQVTM and CDR2 ANQGSEA. V lost 6 bases and J 4 bases, leaving 16 bases between the germline ends. The CDR3 spans 13 residues. CDR3 bases: TGCAGCGTGCTGAGCGCCCGAACTTACGAGCAGTACTTC. This translates into CSVLSARTYEQYF.

This clonotype was observed at least ten times. Mismatch with germline at one junction end may stem from a read error. The V and J genes are TRBV7-9 and TRBJ2-7; D remains unclear. This CDR3 contains 13 residues. Per the germline V gene, CDR1 is SEHNR and CDR2 is FQNEAQ (reference sequence). The CDR3 here is CASSLGTLYEQYF. CDR3 nucleotide sequence: TGTGCCAGCAGTTTAGGTACCCTCTACGAGCAGTACTTC.

This clonotype turned up a few times. V gene TRBV29-1 combines with J gene TRBJ2-4; tentatively, D is TRBD2 (5 bases). Trimming removed 0 bases at V and 5 bases at J, with 20 bases between. There are 17 residues in the CDR3. The germline CDR1 and CDR2 sequences are SQVTM and ANQGSEA. CDR3 region: CSVEDMSGYPGENIQYF. CDR3 nucleotide sequence: TGCAGCGTTGAAGATATGAGCGGTTACCCTGGGGAAAACATTCAGTACTTC.

V gene TRBV6-2 or TRBV6-3 combines with J gene TRBJ2-5; D unresolved. Germline V gene lookup returns CDR1 MNHEY and CDR2 SVGEGT. V lost 10 bases, J lost 4 bases, and 16 bases lay in between. The CDR3 loop spans 13 amino acids. DNA of the CDR3: TGTGCCACCTTGTCAGAATCGCTAGAGACCCAGTACTTC. Translating gives CATLSESLETQYF.

This clonotype was counted between two and nine times. The rearrangement joins TRBV20-1 to TRBJ1-5; D unresolved. Looked up from germline, CDR1 is DFQATT and CDR2 is SNEGSKA (reference sequence). This CDR3 is built from 12 residues. V was clipped by 6 bases and J by 2 bases, with 8 bases between them. CDR3 residues: CSAASGNQPQHF. The CDR3 DNA is TGCAGTGCAGCCAGCGGCAATCAGCCCCAGCATTTT.

This clonotype was seen a handful of times. The chain carries TRBV6-4 and TRBJ1-5; D uncertain. CDR3 length equals 13 residues. The germline V and J ends were trimmed by 0 bases and 7 bases, with 7 bases remaining between them. Germline CDR1 MRHNA, CDR2 SNTAGT. The CDR3 spells CASSDSLGQPQHF. The CDR3 DNA sequence: TGTGCCAGCAGTGACTCATTGGGACAGCCCCAGCATTTT.

There are many counts of this clonotype. V usage is TRBV12-3 or TRBV12-4 and J usage is TRBJ1-6, with D possibly matching TRBD1 (5 bases). The CDR3 is 14 residues long. V was shortened by 2 bases and J by 7 bases, with 9 bases between the two germline ends. The CDR3 loop reads CASSLRDRNSPLHF. DNA for the CDR3: TGTGCCAGCAGTTTAAGGGACCGGAATTCACCCCTCCACTTT.

The rearrangement joins TRBV7-9 to TRBJ2-5; the D call may be TRBD1 or TRBD2 (5 bases each). The CDR3 spans 17 residues. V was cut by 5 bases and J by 2 bases, with 21 bases left in between. The germline V gene encodes CDR1 SEHNR and CDR2 FQNEAQ (reference sequence). This chain's CDR3 is CASSATAGRTSQETQYF. The CDR3 DNA reads as TGTGCCAGCAGCGCTACCGCGGGCAGGACATCTCAAGAGACCCAGTACTTC. Combining the CDR3 with reference TRBV7-9 and TRBJ2-5 gives the whole variable domain DTGVSQNPRHKITKRGQNVTFRCDPISEHNRLYWYRQTLGQGPEFLTYFQNEAQLEKSRLLSDRFSAERPKGSFSTLEIQRTEQGDSAMYLCASSATAGRTSQETQYFGPGTRLLVL.

The chain has TRBV12-3 or TRBV12-4 and TRBJ1-2; a weak D match, TRBD1 (6 bases). Between the trimmed V and J ends, which lost 5 bases and 4 bases, there was a span of 8 bases. This CDR3 spans 12 amino acids. In DNA, the CDR3 is TGTGCCAGCAGTGACAGGAGCTATGGCTACACCTTC. Amino acids: CASSDRSYGYTF.

On this clonotype itself: A much bigger clone sits one base away, suggesting this may be a read error. DNA for the CDR3: TGCAGCCCAACGACCCCAGGGAACTACGAGCAGTACTTC. This translates into CSPTTPGNYEQYF. The rearrangement uses TRBV29-1 and TRBJ2-7, with D possibly TRBD1 on 5 matching bases. The CDR3 consists of 13 residues. V was cut by 8 bases and J by 3 bases, with 17 bases left in between. Germline lookup yields CDR1 SQVTM and CDR2 ANQGSEA.

This clonotype has a handful of counts. The chain has TRBV7-2 and TRBJ1-2; tentative D call: TRBD1 (6 bases). CDR1 SGHTA and CDR2 FQGNSA come from the germline V gene. CDR3 length: 12 residues. Trimming removed 1 base from V and 13 bases from J, with 13 bases in between. The CDR3: CASSLVAGVGTF. In nucleotides, the CDR3 is TGTGCCAGCAGCTTAGTGGCAGGGGTTGGCACCTTC.

CDR3 region: CASSSGALGTDTQYF. DNA for the CDR3: TGCGCCAGCAGCTCGGGGGCGCTGGGCACAGATACGCAGTATTTT. The V and J genes are TRBV5-1 and TRBJ2-3, with D perhaps TRBD1 or TRBD2 (6 bases each). Trimming cost V 3 bases and J 1 base, with 12 bases left between them. This CDR3 contains 15 residues. Germline-derived CDR1 and CDR2 are SGHRS and YFSETQ.

This clonotype was counted many times. The chain recombines TRBV6-6 with TRBJ2-7, with TRBD2 matching over 10 bases. Germline V CDR1 and CDR2: MNHNY, SVGAGI (reference sequence). CDR3 length: 12 residues. J gave up 4 bases and V 11 bases, and 5 bases lay outside the gene matches. CDR3 in DNA: TGTGCCGCCACTAGCGGGGTTTACGAGCAGTACTTC. Translated, it gives CAATSGVYEQYF.

This clonotype was picked up many times. The rearrangement uses TRBV6-5 and TRBJ2-2; the match to TRBD2 covers 11 bases. Per germline, CDR1 MNHEY and CDR2 SVGAGI. This CDR3 spans 16 amino acids. J gave up 6 bases and V 2 bases, and 5 bases lay outside the gene matches. The CDR3: CASSYPGLADAGELFF. For the CDR3, the DNA is TGTGCCAGCAGTTACCCGGGACTAGCGGACGCCGGGGAGCTGTTTTTT.

The V and J genes are TRBV7-9 and TRBJ2-4, with 12 bases matching TRBD2. Germline assignment: CDR1 SEHNR and CDR2 FQNEAQ (reference sequence). The CDR3 extends over 17 amino acids. The trim removed 4 bases at V and 8 bases at J, leaving 12 bases unmatched. CDR3 region: CASSSRTSGASRDIQYF. The DNA for the CDR3 is TGTGCCAGCAGCTCCCGGACTAGCGGGGCCAGCAGGGACATTCAGTACTTC.

V is TRBV3-1 and J is TRBJ2-1; D remains unclear. Germline CDR1 is LGHDT and CDR2 is YNNKEL (reference sequence). There are 16 residues in the CDR3. Deletions cut 1 base from V and 0 bases from J, with 10 bases between. Here the CDR3 reads CASSQGMLISYNEQFF. Written as DNA, the CDR3 is TGTGCCAGCAGCCAAGGAATGTTGATCTCCTACAATGAGCAGTTCTTC.

This clonotype showed up just a few times. The gene calls are TRBV3-1 and TRBJ2-1, with D unresolved. This CDR3 has 15 amino acids. V dropped 1 base and J dropped 3 bases, with 10 bases sitting between them. CDR1 is LGHDT and CDR2 is YNNKEL in the germline V gene (reference sequence). CDR3 nucleotides: TGTGCCAGCAGCCAAGGGTGGACCTACTACAATGAGCAGTTCTTC. Its translation: CASSQGWTYYNEQFF.

The CDR3 sequence is CASGTYSTNEKLFF. In DNA form, the CDR3 reads TGTGCCAGCGGTACCTACTCAACTAATGAAAAACTGTTTTTT. This rearrangement joins TRBV7-6 to TRBJ1-4, with D unresolved. The ends were cut back, 8 bases at V and 0 bases at J, with 10 bases in the middle. The CDR3 contains 14 residues. Germline V gives CDR1 SGHVS, CDR2 FNYEAQ.

Only a few counts were recorded for this clonotype. The chain has TRBV5-6 and TRBJ1-1; D gene unclear. The CDR3 has 16 residues. The germline V and J ends were trimmed by 0 bases and 7 bases, with 19 bases remaining between them. The germline gives CDR1 SGHDT, CDR2 YYEEEE. The CDR3 bases are TGTGCCAGCAGCTTGGGTCCCCCCCACAACAGTGTTGAAGCTTTCTTT. This encodes CASSLGPPHNSVEAFF. Together with reference TRBV5-6 and TRBJ1-1, the CDR3 gives the full variable domain: DAGVTQSPTHLIKTRGQQVTLRCSPKSGHDTVSWYQQALGQGPQFIFQYYEEEERQRGNFPDRFSGHQFPNYSSELNVNALLLGDSALYLCASSLGPPHNSVEAFFGQGTRLTVV.

There are a few counts of this clonotype. The genes are TRBV4-1 and TRBJ2-2; D ambiguous. Trimming cost V 3 bases and J 1 base, with 6 bases left between them. This CDR3 region has 14 residues. Germline-derived CDR1 and CDR2 are MGHRA and YSYEKL. The CDR3 region has the DNA TGCGCCAGCAGCCATTCCCTGAACACCGGGGAGCTGTTTTTT. Translating gives CASSHSLNTGELFF.

In this sample, this clonotype turned up many times. This chain uses TRBV20-1 with TRBJ2-1, with TRBD2 matching over 7 bases. CDR1 DFQATT and CDR2 SNEGSKA come from the germline V gene (reference sequence). This CDR3 spans 16 amino acids. Trimming took 0 bases from V and 4 from J; bases not matched to a gene: 9. The CDR3 sequence is CSARDLGGWAYNEQFF. In DNA form, the CDR3 reads TGCAGTGCTAGAGATCTGGGGGGGTGGGCTTACAATGAGCAGTTCTTC.

This clonotype appeared a few times. The chain employs TRBV7-9 and TRBJ2-6; D might be TRBD1 (5 bases). V was shortened by 3 bases and J by 1 base, with 10 bases between the two germline ends. The germline gives CDR1 SEHNR, CDR2 FQNEAQ (reference sequence). The length of the CDR3 is 16 residues. The CDR3 DNA reads TGTGCCAGCAGCTTTCAGGGCGGATCTGGGGCCAACGTCCTGACTTTC. This gives the protein CASSFQGGSGANVLTF. The whole variable domain, filled in from reference TRBV7-9 and TRBJ2-6, reads DTGVSQNPRHKITKRGQNVTFRCDPISEHNRLYWYRQTLGQGPEFLTYFQNEAQLEKSRLLSDRFSAERPKGSFSTLEIQRTEQGDSAMYLCASSFQGGSGANVLTFGAGSRLTVL.

This clonotype was picked up many times. The chain combines TRBV20-1 with TRBJ2-2; D may be TRBD2 (5 bases). V was shortened by 0 bases and J by 5 bases, with 16 bases between the two germline ends. The CDR3 runs to 16 residues. Germline V lookup: CDR1 DFQATT, CDR2 SNEGSKA (reference sequence). DNA of the CDR3: TGCAGTGCTAGAGATCGGAGGAAAGGAGTAACCGGGGAGCTGTTTTTT. Amino acids: CSARDRRKGVTGELFF.

This chain uses TRBV9 with TRBJ2-1; D is unclear. Trimming took off 5 bases at V and 2 bases at J, with 14 bases between the two ends. This CDR3 comprises 15 residues. Germline loops: CDR1 SGDLS, CDR2 YYNGEE. The DNA of the CDR3 is TGTGCCAGCAGGCCCGGGTCTGACACCTACAATGAGCAGTTCTTC. Its translation is CASRPGSDTYNEQFF.